This TCR beta chain emerged from a study of OX40 agonist ivuxolimab in advanced cancers. Study details: The study gave patients intravenous ivuxolimab at 0.01 to 10 mg/kg every 2 weeks.

This clone was picked up one time. Its matching antigen is unknown. Data came from immunoSEQ multiplex PCR; TCRdb stores just in-frame clones and leaves some out. The table shows roughly 89,000 clones, with roughly 91% occurring only once. The study, taken as a whole, reports: Averaging showed that CD8+ T cells had more expanded clones than CD4+ did.

The CDR3 consists of 15 residues. Per germline, CDR1 LNHDA and CDR2 SQIVND (reference sequence). Unmatched junction bases numbered 9, after V lost 5 bases and J lost 3 bases. The origin of this receptor is an adult with an advanced solid tumor such as melanoma, head and neck, liver or kidney cancer. The input for sequencing was CD4+ or CD8+ T cells sorted from blood, taken in a trial of the OX40 agonist ivuxolimab. The chain employs TRBV19 and TRBJ2-7; 8 bases agree with TRBD1. This chain's CDR3 is CASSEPGQVIYEQYF. CDR3 sequence (DNA): TGTGCCAGTAGTGAACCGGGACAGGTGATCTACGAGCAGTACTTC.